These T cell receptor beta chains were read from a single sample in a study of identical twins. MiXCR, applied by TCRdb to the 5' RACE reads, yields one record per CDR3 protein. Altogether approximately 630,000 distinct CDR3 sequences are present, roughly 7.1% being singletons, with the ten largest covering around 1.6%. The same sample was also studied in work on yellow fever vaccine responses in identical twins.

Sequencing was done on a sample of PBMCs. These receptor sequences come from a woman aged 18-30 years in good health. CDR3s include the opening cysteine and the closing phenylalanine or tryptophan. The D gene is left open where the match is weak. The size field is filled for only some rows; it gives once, few, many or a size class.

TRBJ2-5 | NA | NA | TRBV29-1 | TGCAGCGTTGAAGATGCTGACAGGCAAGAGACCCAGTACTTC | CSVEDADRQETQYF
TRBJ1-5 | NA | TRBD1 | TRBV28 | TGTGCCAGCACCGAGACAGGGACGCTTCAGCCCCAGCATTTT | CASTETGTLQPQHF
TRBJ1-2 | NA | TRBD1 | TRBV7-9 | TGTGCCAGCAGCTTTACCGGGACAGGAGCTAACTATGGCTACACCTTC | CASSFTGTGANYGYTF
TRBJ2-3 | few | NA | TRBV7-6 | TGTGCCAGCAGCTTAGGGAACTGGGGACCCGTGGCAGATACGCAGTATTTT | CASSLGNWGPVADTQYF
TRBJ2-2 | few | TRBD1 | TRBV5-1 | TGCGCCAGCAGCTTGGTCGGACAGGGGCCCACCGGGGAGCTGTTTTTT | CASSLVGQGPTGELFF
TRBJ1-2 | NA | NA | TRBV12-3/TRBV12-4 | TGTGCCAGCAGAGGACAGACTAACTATGGCTACACCTTC | CASRGQTNYGYTF
TRBJ2-1 | NA | TRBD1 | TRBV6-4 | TGTGCCAGCAGTGATGCCCAGGGGGCAGTAAGTGAGCAGTTCTTC | CASSDAQGAVSEQFF
TRBJ1-1 | many | TRBD1 | TRBV5-1 | TGCGCCAGCAGCTTGCCCACGACAGGGGAAGCTTTCTTT | CASSLPTTGEAFF
TRBJ2-7 | NA | TRBD2 | TRBV28 | TGTGCCAGCATTAGGACTAGCGGGAGAAGCGGGCGCAACGAGCAGTACTTC | CASIRTSGRSGRNEQYF
TRBJ2-7 | NA | NA | TRBV3-1 | TGTGCCAGCAGCCCAGCCCGAGGGGGGGTCTACGAGCAGTACTTC | CASSPARGGVYEQYF
TRBJ2-7 | many | TRBD1 | TRBV5-1 | TGCGCCAGCAGCTTGGCCGTCGGGACAGCCTACGAGCAGTACTTC | CASSLAVGTAYEQYF
TRBJ1-2 | many | TRBD1 | TRBV12-3/TRBV12-4 | TGTGCCAGCAGCCCTAACAGGGGCCTCGAGAACTATGGCTACACCTTC | CASSPNRGLENYGYTF
TRBJ1-2 | NA | NA | TRBV5-1 | TGCGCCAGCAGCTTGCTGGGGGCTTTCGGCTACACCTTC | CASSLLGAFGYTF
TRBJ1-1 | many | NA | TRBV3-1 | TGTGCCAGCAGCCCGCCGGGTGGTTTGAACACTGAAGCTTTCTTT | CASSPPGGLNTEAFF
TRBJ2-1 | NA | TRBD2 | TRBV2 | TGTGCCACCGAGGCGGGGGGGCTCTACAATGAGCAGTTCTTC | CATEAGGLYNEQFF
TRBJ2-7 | few | NA | TRBV3-1 | TGTGCCAGCAGCATCCGGCCGCCCTACGAGCAGTACTTC | CASSIRPPYEQYF
TRBJ2-2 | many | NA | TRBV12-3/TRBV12-4 | TGTGCCAGCATCAGCTCCACCGGGGAGCTGTTTTTT | CASISSTGELFF
TRBJ1-6 | few | NA | TRBV5-1 | TGCGCCAGCAGCGCCGGACAGTCGGTCCTTAATTCACCCCTCCACTTT | CASSAGQSVLNSPLHF
TRBJ1-1 | many | TRBD1 | TRBV6-1 | TGTGCCAGCAGTGAAAAAGACAGGGAGAATGAAGCTTTCTTT | CASSEKDRENEAFF
TRBJ1-2 | many | TRBD1 | TRBV6-5 | TGTGCCAGCAGCTACGGACCGACAGGGGACGTCTATGGCTACACCTTC | CASSYGPTGDVYGYTF
TRBJ2-3 | many | TRBD1 | TRBV27 | TGTGCCAGCAGTAAAAGACAGGGCCCTTACAGACGCGCAGATACGCAGTATTTT | CASSKRQGPYRRADTQYF
TRBJ2-3 | NA | TRBD2 | TRBV7-2 | TGTGCCAGCAGCACGGGACTAGCGGGGATGGCAGATACGCAGTATTTT | CASSTGLAGMADTQYF